This entry describes one TCR beta chain. Here immunoSEQ multiplex PCR was the method, and the copy in TCRdb shows in-frame clones only, minus some. Among around 80,000 clones listed, roughly 85% were seen once. This specimen belongs to a study of T cell responses to AZD1222 COVID-19 vaccine. The sequence derives from an adult who received the AZD1222 COVID-19 vaccine. Sequencing used peripheral blood, obtained 28 days after the second AZD1222 dose.

Written as DNA, the CDR3 is TGTGCCAGCGCGGATGGGAACACCGGGGAGCTGTTTTTT. This gives the protein CASADGNTGELFF. J is TRBJ2-2 and V is TRBV12-3 or TRBV12-4, with D unclear. The V end was cut by 8 bases, the J end by 1 base, with 8 bases between. The CDR3 runs to 13 residues.